This TCR beta chain was retrieved from a study of CD8+CD57+ T cells in acquired aplastic anemia. The table lists this clonotype with many counts. Its antigen remains unknown. CDR3 and TCR beta VDJ profiling relied on a genomic DNA template. TCRdb ran MiXCR on the reads and lists one entry per CDR3 protein. Among under 200,000 distinct CDR3 sequences, around 40% were seen once, and the ten largest hold 1.1%. Study-wide results and limits: CD8+ Simpson's diversity in patients was not significantly different from that in controls.

With 5 bases clipped from V and 11 bases from J, the junction kept 9 bases outside the gene matches. Germline V gene lookup returns CDR1 SGHTA and CDR2 FQGNSA. This CDR3 has 14 residues. The gene calls are TRBV7-2 and TRBJ1-6; 7 positions agree with TRBD1. The source material was sorted CD4+, CD8+, or CD8+CD57+ T cells (not recorded which) from PBMCs. The TCR was taken from a human donor in good health. The CDR3 nucleotides are TGTGCCAGCAGCCAAGGACAGGTTTCGACACCCCTCCACTTT. This translates into CASSQGQVSTPLHF. The whole variable domain, remainder taken from reference TRBV7-2 and TRBJ1-6, is GAGVSQSPSNKVTEKGKDVELRCDPISGHTALYWYRQSLGQGLEFLIYFQGNSAPDKSGLPSDRFSAERTGGSVSTLTIQRTQQEDSAVYLCASSQGQVSTPLHFGNGTRLTVT.